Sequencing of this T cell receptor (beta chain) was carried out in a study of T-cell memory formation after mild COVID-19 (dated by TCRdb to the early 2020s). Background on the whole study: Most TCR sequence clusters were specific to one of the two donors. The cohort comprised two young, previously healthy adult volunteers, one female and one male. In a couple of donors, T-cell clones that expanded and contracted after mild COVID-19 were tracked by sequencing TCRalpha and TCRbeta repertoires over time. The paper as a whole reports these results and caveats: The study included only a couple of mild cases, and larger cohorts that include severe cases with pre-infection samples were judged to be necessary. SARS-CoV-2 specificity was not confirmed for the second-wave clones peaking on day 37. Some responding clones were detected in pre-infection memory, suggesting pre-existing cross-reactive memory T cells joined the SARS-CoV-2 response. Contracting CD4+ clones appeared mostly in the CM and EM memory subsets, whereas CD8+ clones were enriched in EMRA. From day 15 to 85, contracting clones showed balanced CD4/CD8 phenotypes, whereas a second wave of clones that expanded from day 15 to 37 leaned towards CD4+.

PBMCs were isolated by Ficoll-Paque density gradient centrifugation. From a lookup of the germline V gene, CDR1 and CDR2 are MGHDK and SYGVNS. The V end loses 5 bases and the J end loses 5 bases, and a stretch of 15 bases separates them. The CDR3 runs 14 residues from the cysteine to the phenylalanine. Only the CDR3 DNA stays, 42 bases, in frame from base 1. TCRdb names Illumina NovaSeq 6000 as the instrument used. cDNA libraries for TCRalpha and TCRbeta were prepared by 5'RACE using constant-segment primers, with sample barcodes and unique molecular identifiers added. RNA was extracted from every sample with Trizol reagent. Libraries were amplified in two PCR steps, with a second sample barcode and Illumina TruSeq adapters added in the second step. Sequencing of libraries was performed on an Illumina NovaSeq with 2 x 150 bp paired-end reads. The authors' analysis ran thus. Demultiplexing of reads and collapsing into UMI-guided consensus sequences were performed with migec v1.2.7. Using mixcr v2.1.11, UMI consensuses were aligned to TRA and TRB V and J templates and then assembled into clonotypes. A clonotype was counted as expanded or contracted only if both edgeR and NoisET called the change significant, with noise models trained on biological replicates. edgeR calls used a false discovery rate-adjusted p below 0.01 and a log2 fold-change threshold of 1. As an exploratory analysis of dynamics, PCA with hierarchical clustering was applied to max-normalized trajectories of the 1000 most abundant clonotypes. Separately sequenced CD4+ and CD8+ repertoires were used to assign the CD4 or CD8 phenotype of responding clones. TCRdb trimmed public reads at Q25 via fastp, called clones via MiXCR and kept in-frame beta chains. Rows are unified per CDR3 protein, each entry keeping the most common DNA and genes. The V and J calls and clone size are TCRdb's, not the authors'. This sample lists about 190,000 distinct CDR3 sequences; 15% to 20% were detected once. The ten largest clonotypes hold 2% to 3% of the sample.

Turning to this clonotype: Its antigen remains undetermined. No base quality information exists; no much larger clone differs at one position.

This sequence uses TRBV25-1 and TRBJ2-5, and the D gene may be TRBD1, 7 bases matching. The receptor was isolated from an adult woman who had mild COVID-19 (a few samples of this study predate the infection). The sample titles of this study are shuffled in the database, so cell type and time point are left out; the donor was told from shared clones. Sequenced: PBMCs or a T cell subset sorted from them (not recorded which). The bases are TGTGCCAGCAGTAGGCAGGGGGGATTGGAGACCCAGTACTTC. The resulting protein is CASSRQGGLETQYF.